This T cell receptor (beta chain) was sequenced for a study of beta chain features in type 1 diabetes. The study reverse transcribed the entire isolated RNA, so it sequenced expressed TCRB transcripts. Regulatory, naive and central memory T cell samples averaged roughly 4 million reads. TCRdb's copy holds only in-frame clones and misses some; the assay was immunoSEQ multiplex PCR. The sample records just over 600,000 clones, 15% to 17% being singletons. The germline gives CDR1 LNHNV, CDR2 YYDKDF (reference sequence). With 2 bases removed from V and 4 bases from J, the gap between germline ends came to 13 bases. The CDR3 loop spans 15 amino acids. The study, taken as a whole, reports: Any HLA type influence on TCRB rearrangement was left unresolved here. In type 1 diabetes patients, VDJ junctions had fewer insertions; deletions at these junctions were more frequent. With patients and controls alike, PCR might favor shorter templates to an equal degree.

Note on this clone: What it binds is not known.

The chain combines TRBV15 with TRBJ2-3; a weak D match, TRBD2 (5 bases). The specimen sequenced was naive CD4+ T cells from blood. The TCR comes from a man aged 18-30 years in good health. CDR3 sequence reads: CATSRLAGPSDTQYF. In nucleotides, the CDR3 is TGTGCCACCAGCAGACTAGCCGGGCCGTCAGATACGCAGTATTTT. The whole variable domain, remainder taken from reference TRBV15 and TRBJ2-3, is DAMVIQNPRYQVTQFGKPVTLSCSQTLNHNVMYWYQQKSSQAPKLLFHYYDKDFNNEADTPDNFQSRRPNTSFCFLDIRSPGLGDTAMYLCATSRLAGPSDTQYFGPGTRLTVL.